This passage covers 5 T cell receptor beta chains from one sample sequenced in a study of OX40 agonist ivuxolimab in advanced cancers. Libraries were prepared by immunoSEQ multiplex PCR; TCRdb keeps only in-frame clonotypes and omits some of them. This sample carries tens of thousands of clones, about 85% of them seen once, and the ten largest clones take 2% to 2.5%. Sequencing was performed on CD4+ or CD8+ T cells sorted from blood, taken in a trial of the OX40 agonist ivuxolimab. The receptors were gathered from an adult with an advanced solid tumor such as melanoma, head and neck, liver or kidney cancer.

V and J are TRBV4-2 and TRBJ2-7; D is possibly TRBD2 (6 bases). The CDR3 is made up of 13 amino acids. Deletions cut 3 bases from V and 7 bases from J, with 13 bases between. Germline V gives CDR1 LGHNA, CDR2 YNFKEQ. In DNA, the CDR3 is TGTGCCAGCAGCCAGCGGGAAAGGGATGAGCAGTACTTC. Amino acid sequence: CASSQRERDEQYF.

In this sample, this clone turned up a few times. At one of its ends the junction is not consistent with the germline gene, which may arise from a read error. The chain is built from TRBV15 and TRBJ2-3; TRBD2 matches at 8 bases. Germline assignment: CDR1 LNHNV and CDR2 YYDKDF (reference sequence). CDR3 size: 15 residues. The CDR3 protein is CATSGERGSTDTQYF. CDR3 coding DNA: TGTGCCACCAGCGGAGAGCGGGGGAGCACAGATACGCAGTATTTT.

This chain uses TRBV7-2 with TRBJ2-3; the D is unclear. CDR3 length: 13 amino acids. V was cut by 1 base and J by 0 bases, with 2 bases left in between. Germline CDR1 is SGHTA and CDR2 is FQGNSA. Written as DNA, the CDR3 is TGTGCCAGCAGCTTAGACAGCACAGATACGCAGTATTTT. It specifies CASSLDSTDTQYF.

The J gene is TRBJ2-1, the V gene TRBV4-2; D not resolved. V lost 1 base and J lost 6, with 4 bases in between. Germline V CDR1 and CDR2: LGHNA, YNFKEQ. The CDR3 has 12 amino acids. The CDR3 spells CASSQGRNEQFF. CDR3 DNA: TGTGCCAGCAGCCAAGGGCGCAATGAGCAGTTCTTC.

The chain recombines TRBV5-1 with TRBJ2-3; D is perhaps TRBD1 (5 bases). CDR1 is SGHRS and CDR2 is YFSETQ in the germline V gene. V lost 0 bases, J lost 1 base, and 12 bases lay in between. This CDR3 has 16 amino acids. Written as DNA, the CDR3 is TGCGCCAGCAGCTTGGGCCCAGGGCTAGGCACAGATACGCAGTATTTT. This gives the protein CASSLGPGLGTDTQYF.